The T cell receptor beta chain described here comes from a study of CD8 T cells in Susac syndrome. CDR1 is GTSNPN and CDR2 is SVGIG in the germline V gene (reference sequence). The CDR3 runs 13 residues. V was pared by 3 bases and J by 8 bases, with 11 bases between. A quantity of about 0.5 to 1 ug RNA underwent reverse transcription using random hexamers. TCRdb reprocessed the immunoSEQ multiplex PCR reads via MiXCR and lists one record per CDR3 protein. The sample holds roughly 200,000 distinct CDR3 sequences, roughly 94% seen once. This clonotype originated in a human donor with Susac syndrome. Sequenced: CD4+ T cells from PBMCs. This sequence joins TRBV30 and TRBJ1-6, with D hard to call. This CDR3 is CAWRVRQDSPLHF. In DNA, the CDR3 is TGTGCCTGGAGGGTCAGGCAGGATTCACCCCTCCACTTT.